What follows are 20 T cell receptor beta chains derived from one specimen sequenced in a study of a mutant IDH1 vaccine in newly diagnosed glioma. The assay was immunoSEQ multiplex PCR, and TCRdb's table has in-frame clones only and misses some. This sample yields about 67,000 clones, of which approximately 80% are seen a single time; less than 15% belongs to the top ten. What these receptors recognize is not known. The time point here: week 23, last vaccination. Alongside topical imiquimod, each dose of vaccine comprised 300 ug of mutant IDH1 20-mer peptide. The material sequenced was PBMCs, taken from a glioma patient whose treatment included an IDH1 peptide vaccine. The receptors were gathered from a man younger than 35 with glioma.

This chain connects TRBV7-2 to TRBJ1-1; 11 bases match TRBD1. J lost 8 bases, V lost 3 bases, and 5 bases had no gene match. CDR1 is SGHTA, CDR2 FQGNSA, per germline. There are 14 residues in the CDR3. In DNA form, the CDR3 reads TGTGCCAGCAGCTTGGGGACAGGGGGACGGGAAGCTTTCTTT. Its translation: CASSLGTGGREAFF.

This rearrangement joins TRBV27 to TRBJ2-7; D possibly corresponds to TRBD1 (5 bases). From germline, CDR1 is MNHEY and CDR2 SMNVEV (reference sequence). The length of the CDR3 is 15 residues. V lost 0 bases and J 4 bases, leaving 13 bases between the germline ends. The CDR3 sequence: CASSLSGQGKYEQYF. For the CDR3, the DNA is TGTGCCAGCAGTTTATCGGGGCAGGGAAAGTACGAGCAGTACTTC.

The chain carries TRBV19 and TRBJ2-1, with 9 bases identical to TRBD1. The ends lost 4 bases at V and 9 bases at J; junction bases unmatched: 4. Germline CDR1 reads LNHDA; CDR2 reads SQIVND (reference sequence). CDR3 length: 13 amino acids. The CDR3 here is CASSTDRGTEQFF. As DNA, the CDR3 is TGTGCCAGTAGTACGGACAGGGGCACTGAGCAGTTCTTC.

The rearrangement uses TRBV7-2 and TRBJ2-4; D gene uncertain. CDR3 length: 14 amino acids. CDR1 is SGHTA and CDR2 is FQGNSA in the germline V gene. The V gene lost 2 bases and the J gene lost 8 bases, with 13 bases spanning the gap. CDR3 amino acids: CASSLLWWIDIQYF. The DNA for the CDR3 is TGTGCCAGCAGCTTATTGTGGTGGATAGACATTCAGTACTTC.

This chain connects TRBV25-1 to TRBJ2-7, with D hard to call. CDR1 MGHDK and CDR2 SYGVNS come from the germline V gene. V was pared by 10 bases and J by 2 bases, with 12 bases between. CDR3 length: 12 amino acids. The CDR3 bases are TGTGCCACCGTGACGCCTACCTACGAGCAGTACTTC. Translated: CATVTPTYEQYF.

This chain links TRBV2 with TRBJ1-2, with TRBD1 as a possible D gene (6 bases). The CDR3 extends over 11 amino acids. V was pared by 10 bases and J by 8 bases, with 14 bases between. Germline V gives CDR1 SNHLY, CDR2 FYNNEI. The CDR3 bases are TGTGCCATACAGGGTATATCGGGCTACACCTTC. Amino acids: CAIQGISGYTF. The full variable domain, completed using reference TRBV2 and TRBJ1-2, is EPEVTQTPSHQVTQMGQEVILRCVPISNHLYFYWYRQILGQKVEFLVSFYNNEISEKSEIFDDQFSVERPDGSNFTLKIRSTKLEDSAMYFCAIQGISGYTFGSGTRLTVV.

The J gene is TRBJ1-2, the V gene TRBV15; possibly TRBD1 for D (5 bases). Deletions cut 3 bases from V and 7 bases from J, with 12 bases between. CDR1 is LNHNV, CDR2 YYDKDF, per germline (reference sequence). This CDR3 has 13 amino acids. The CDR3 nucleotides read TGTGCCACCAGCAGGGGGCCCACGGGTGGCTACACCTTC. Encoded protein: CATSRGPTGGYTF.

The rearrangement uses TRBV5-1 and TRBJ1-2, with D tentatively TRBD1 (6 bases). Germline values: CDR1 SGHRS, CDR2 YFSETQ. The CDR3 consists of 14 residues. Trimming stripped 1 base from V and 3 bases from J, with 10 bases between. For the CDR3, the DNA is TGCGCCAGCAGCTTGAGTTCAGGGGACTATGGCTACACCTTC. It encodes CASSLSSGDYGYTF.

The CDR3 bases are TGCGCCAGCAGCCAAGACAGGAGCTCCTACAATGAGCAGTTCTTC. This codes for CASSQDRSSYNEQFF. The rearrangement uses TRBV4-1 and TRBJ2-1, with unresolved D. The V gene's germline CDR1 is MGHRA and CDR2 YSYEKL. The CDR3 is 15 residues long. Trimming took off 0 bases at V and 0 bases at J, with 6 bases between the two ends.

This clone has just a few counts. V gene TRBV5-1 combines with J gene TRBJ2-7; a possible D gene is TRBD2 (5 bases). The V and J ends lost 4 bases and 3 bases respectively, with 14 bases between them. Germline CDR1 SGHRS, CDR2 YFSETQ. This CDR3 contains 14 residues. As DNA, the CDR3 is TGCGCCAGCAGCCACGGGGTTCCAAGCTACGAGCAGTACTTC. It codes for CASSHGVPSYEQYF.

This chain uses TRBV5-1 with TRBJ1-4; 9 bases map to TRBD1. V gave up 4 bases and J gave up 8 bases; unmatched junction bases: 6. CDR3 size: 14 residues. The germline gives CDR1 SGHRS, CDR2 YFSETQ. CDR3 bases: TGCGCCAGCAGCGGGACAGGGACTTGGGAAAAACTGTTTTTT. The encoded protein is CASSGTGTWEKLFF.

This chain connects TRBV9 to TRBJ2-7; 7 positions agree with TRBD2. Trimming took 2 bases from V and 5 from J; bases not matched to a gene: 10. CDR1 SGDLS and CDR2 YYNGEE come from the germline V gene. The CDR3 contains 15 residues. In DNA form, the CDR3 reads TGTGCCAGCAGCGTGGGAGGGTCGGATAGCCACGAGCAGTACTTC. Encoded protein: CASSVGGSDSHEQYF.

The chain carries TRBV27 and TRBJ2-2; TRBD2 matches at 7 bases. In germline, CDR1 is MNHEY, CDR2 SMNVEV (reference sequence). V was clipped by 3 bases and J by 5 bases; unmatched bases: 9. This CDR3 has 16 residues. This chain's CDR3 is CASSFWPAGFTGELFF. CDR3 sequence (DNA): TGTGCCAGCAGTTTTTGGCCAGCGGGATTTACCGGGGAGCTGTTTTTT.

The CDR3 spells CASSLRFLGGNTEAFF. CDR3 bases: TGTGCCAGCAGCTTACGGTTTTTGGGAGGGAACACTGAAGCTTTCTTT. This chain links TRBV13 with TRBJ1-1; no clear D. CDR3 length equals 16 residues. Germline V lookup: CDR1 PRHDT, CDR2 FYEKMQ (reference sequence). The V end lost 2 bases, the J end lost 1 base, and 14 bases lay between the germline ends.

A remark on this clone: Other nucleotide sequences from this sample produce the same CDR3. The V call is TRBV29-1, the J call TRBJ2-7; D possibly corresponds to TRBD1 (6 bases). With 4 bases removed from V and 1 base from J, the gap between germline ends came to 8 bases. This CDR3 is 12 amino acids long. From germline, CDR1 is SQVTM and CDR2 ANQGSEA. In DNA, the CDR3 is TGCAGCGTTGGTCAGGGGTCCTACGAGCAGTACTTC. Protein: CSVGQGSYEQYF.

The CDR3 here is CASRNIQGRGGYTF. The CDR3 coding sequence is TGTGCCAGCAGGAACATCCAGGGACGTGGAGGCTACACCTTC. The V call is TRBV5-4, the J call TRBJ1-2; tentatively, D is TRBD1 (5 bases). This CDR3 spans 14 amino acids. Germline values: CDR1 SGHNT, CDR2 YYREEE (reference sequence). The V gene lost 5 bases and the J gene lost 8 bases, with 19 bases spanning the gap.

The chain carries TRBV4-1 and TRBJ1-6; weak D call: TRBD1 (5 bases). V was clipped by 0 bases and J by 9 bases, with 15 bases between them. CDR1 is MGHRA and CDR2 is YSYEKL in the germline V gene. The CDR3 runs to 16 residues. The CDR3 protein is CASSQDRWQGGSPLHF. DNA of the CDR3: TGCGCCAGCAGCCAAGATCGCTGGCAGGGTGGTTCACCCCTCCACTTT.

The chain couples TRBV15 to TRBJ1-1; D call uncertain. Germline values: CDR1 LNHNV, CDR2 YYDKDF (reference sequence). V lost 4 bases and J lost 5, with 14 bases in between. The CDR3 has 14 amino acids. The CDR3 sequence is CATSKDLLETEAFF. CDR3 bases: TGTGCCACCAGCAAGGACTTGTTGGAGACTGAAGCTTTCTTT.

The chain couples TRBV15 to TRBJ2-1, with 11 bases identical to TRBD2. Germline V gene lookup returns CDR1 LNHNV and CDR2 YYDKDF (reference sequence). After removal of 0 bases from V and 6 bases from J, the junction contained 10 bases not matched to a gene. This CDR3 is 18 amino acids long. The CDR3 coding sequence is TGTGCCACCAGCAGAGAAGCTAGCGGGGGGAGGGTCTTCAATGAGCAGTTCTTC. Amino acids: CATSREASGGRVFNEQFF.

CDR3 in amino acids: CASTRDRGTRGNTIYF. DNA of the CDR3: TGTGCCAGCACCAGAGACAGGGGGACGAGGGGAAACACCATATATTTT. This chain connects TRBV7-6 to TRBJ1-3; 9 bases line up with TRBD1. CDR3 length equals 16 residues. CDR1 SGHVS and CDR2 FNYEAQ come from the germline V gene. V lost 7 bases to trimming and J lost 4 bases; unmatched junction nucleotides: 11.